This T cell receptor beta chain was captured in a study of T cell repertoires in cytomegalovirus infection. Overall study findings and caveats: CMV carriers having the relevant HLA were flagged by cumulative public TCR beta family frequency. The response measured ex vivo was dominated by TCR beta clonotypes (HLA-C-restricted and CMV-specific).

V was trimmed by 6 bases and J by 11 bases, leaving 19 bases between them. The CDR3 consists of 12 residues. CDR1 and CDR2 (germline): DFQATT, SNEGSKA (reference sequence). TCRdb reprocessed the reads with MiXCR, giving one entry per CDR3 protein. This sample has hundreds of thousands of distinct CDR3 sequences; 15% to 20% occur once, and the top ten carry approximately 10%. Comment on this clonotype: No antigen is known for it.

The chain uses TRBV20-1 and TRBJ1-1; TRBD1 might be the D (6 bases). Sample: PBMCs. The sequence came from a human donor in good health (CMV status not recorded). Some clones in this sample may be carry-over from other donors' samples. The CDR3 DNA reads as TGCAGTGCCCCAGAGGAGGGGGTGCGGGCTTTCTTT. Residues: CSAPEEGVRAFF.